This T cell receptor beta chain was captured by sequencing in a study of cytomegalovirus exposure and HLA in healthy donors. Study conclusions and caveats: Generally TCR sequences proved uncommon, though certain public TCRs appeared in numerous donors. In presence/absence analyses, roughly uniform sequencing depth across donors was assumed.

The PCR contained 60 Vbeta and 13 Jbeta primers. Sequencing used immunoSEQ multiplex PCR; TCRdb keeps in-frame clones, though not all of them. The table has tens of thousands of clones, approximately 71% seen once. This clone came up once. Its specificity is not known. The CDR3 sequence is 14 residues long. CDR1 and CDR2 from the germline V gene are LGHNA and YSLEER. Between the trimmed V and J ends, which lost 4 bases and 0 bases, there was a span of 10 bases. This chain joins TRBV4-3 and TRBJ2-7, with TRBD1 as a possible D gene (5 bases). Sequencing was carried out using PBMCs. This TCR was recovered from a man aged 40-50 years in good health and CMV-seropositive. Written as DNA, the CDR3 is TGCGCCAGCAGCCCCAGGGTCGGCTCCTACGAGCAGTACTTC. As protein: CASSPRVGSYEQYF.